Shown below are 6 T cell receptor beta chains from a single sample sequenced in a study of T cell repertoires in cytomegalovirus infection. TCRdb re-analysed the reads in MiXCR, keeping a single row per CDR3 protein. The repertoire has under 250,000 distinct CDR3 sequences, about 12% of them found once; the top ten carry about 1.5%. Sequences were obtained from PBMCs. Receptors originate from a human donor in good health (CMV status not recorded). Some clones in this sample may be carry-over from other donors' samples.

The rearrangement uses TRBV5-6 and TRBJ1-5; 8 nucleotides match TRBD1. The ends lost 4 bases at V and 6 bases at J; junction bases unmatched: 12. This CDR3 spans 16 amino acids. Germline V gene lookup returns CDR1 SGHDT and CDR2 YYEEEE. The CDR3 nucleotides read TGTGCCAGCAGCCAAAAAATCGGACAGGGCGGTCAGCCCCAGCATTTT. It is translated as CASSQKIGQGGQPQHF.

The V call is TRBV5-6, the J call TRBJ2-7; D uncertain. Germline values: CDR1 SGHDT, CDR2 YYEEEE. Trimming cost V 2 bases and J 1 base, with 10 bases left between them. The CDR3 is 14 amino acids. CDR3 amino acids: CASSFWAGSYEQYF. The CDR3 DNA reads TGTGCCAGCAGCTTCTGGGCCGGATCCTACGAGCAGTACTTC.

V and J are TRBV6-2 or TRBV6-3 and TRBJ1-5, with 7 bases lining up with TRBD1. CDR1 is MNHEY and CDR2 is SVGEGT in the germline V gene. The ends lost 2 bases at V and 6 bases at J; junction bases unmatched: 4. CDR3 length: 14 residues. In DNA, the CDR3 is TGTGCCAGCAGTTACGGGGCAGGGGGTCAGCCCCAGCATTTT. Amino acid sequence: CASSYGAGGQPQHF.

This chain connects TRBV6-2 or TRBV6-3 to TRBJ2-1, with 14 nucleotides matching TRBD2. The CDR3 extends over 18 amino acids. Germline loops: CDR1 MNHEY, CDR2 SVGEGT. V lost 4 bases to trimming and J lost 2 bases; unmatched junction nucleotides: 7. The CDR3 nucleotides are TGTGCCAGCAGTTTGACTAGCGGGAGGGCCGGGACCTACAATGAGCAGTTCTTC. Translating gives CASSLTSGRAGTYNEQFF.

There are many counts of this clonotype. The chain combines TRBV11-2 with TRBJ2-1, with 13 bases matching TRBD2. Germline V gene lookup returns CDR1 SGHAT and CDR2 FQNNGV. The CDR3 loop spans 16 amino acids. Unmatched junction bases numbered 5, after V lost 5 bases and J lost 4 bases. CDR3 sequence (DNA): TGTGCCAGCAGCCGTTGGACTAGCGGGAGTTACAATGAGCAGTTCTTC. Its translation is CASSRWTSGSYNEQFF.

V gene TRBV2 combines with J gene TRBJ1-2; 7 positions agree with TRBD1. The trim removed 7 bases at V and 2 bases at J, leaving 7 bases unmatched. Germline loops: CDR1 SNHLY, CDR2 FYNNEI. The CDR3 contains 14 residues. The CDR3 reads CASTLGQYNYGYTF. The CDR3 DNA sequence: TGTGCCAGCACCTTGGGACAGTACAACTATGGCTACACCTTC.